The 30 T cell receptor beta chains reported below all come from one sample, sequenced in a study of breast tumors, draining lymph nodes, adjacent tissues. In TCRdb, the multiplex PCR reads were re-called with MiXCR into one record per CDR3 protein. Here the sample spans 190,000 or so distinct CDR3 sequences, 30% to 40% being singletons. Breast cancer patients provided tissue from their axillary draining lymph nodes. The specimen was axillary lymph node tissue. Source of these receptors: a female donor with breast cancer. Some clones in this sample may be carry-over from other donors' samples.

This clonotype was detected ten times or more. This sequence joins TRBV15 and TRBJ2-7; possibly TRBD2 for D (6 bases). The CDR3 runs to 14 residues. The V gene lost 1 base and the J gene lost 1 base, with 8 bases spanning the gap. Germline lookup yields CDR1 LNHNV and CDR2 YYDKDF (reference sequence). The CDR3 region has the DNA TGTGCCACCAGCAGAGGGCGGGGTTCCTACGAGCAGTACTTC. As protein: CATSRGRGSYEQYF.

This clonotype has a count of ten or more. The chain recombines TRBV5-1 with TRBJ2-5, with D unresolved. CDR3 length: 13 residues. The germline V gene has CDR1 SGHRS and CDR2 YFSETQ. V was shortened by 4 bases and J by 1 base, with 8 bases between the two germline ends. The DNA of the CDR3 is TGCGCCAGCAGCGGCTCACTCCAAGAGACCCAGTACTTC. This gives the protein CASSGSLQETQYF.

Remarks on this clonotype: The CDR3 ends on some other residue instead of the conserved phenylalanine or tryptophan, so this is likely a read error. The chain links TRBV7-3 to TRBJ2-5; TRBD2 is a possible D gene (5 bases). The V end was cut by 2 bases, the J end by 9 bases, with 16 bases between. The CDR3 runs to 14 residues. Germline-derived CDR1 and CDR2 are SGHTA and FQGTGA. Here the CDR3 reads CASSLGGRRESQYL. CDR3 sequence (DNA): TGTGCCAGCAGCTTAGGAGGCAGAAGGGAGTCCCAGTACCTC.

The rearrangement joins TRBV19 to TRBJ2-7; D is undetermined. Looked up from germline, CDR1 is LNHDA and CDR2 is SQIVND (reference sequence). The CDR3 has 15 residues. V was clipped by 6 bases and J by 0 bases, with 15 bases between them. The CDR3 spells CASRLFGDVSYEQYF. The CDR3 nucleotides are TGTGCCAGTAGGTTGTTTGGTGATGTCTCCTACGAGCAGTACTTC.

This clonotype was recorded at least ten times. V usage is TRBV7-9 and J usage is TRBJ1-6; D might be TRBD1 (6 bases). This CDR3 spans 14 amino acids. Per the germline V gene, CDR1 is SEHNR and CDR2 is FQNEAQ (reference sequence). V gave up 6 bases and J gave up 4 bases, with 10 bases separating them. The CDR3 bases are TGTGCCAGCAGGCACAGGGATTATAATTCACCCCTCCACTTT. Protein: CASRHRDYNSPLHF.

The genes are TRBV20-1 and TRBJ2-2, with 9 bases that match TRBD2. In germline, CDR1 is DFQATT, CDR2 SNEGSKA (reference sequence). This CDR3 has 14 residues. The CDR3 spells CSEARLAETGELFF. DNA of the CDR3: TGCAGCGAAGCCCGACTAGCGGAGACCGGGGAGCTGTTTTTT.

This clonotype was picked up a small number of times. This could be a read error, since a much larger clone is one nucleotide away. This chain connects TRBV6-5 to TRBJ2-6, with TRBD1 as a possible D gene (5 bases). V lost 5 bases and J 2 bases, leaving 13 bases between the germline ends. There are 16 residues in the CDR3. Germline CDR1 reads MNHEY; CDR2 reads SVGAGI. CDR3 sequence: CASSHMTATGANVLTF. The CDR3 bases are TGTGCCAGCAGTCACATGACAGCTACTGGGGCCAACGTCCTGACTTTC.

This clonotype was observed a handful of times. CDR3 amino acids: CASSLGRDTEAFF. CDR3 nucleotides: TGCGCCAGCAGCTTAGGCAGAGACACTGAAGCTTTCTTT. The chain carries TRBV5-1 and TRBJ1-1; no definite D call. Germline V gene data show CDR1 as SGHRS and CDR2 as YFSETQ. This CDR3 comprises 13 residues. V lost 2 bases, J lost 3 bases, and 8 bases lay in between.

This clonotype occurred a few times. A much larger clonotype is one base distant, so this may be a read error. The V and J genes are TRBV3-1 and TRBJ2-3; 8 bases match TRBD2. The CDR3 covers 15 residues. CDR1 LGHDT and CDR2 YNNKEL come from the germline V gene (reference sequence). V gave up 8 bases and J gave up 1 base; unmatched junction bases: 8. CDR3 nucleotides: TGTGCCAGCGGCTTGTGGCGGGGGGGCACAGATACGCAGTATTTT. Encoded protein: CASGLWRGGTDTQYF.

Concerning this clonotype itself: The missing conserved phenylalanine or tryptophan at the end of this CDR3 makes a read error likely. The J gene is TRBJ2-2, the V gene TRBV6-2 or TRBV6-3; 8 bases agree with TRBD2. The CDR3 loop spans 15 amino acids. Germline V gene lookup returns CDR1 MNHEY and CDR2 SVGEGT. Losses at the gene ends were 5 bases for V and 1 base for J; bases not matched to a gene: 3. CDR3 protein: CASSPSGRNTGELFL. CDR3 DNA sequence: TGTGCCAGCAGTCCAAGCGGGAGGAACACCGGGGAGCTGTTTCTT.

The chain's CDR3 is CASSLFGASGGNNEQFF. Written as DNA, the CDR3 is TGTGCCAGCAGTTTATTCGGAGCTAGCGGGGGAAACAATGAGCAGTTCTTC. The rearrangement uses TRBV27 and TRBJ2-1, with 10 positions matching TRBD2. J lost 5 bases, V lost 1 base, and 8 bases had no gene match. The CDR3 has 17 amino acids. Germline V gene lookup returns CDR1 MNHEY and CDR2 SMNVEV (reference sequence).

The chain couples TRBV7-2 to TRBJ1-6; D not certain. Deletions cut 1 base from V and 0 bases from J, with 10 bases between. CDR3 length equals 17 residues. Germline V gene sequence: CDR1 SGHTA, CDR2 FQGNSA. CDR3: CASSLGAGLSYNSPLHF. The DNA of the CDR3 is TGTGCCAGCAGCTTAGGGGCAGGACTCTCCTATAATTCACCCCTCCACTTT.

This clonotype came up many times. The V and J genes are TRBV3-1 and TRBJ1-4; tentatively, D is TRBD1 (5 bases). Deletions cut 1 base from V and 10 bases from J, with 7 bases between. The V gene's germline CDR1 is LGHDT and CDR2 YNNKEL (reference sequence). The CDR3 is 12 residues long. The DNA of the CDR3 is TGTGCCAGCAGCCAAGCTGGGACAAAACTGTTTTTT. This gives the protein CASSQAGTKLFF.

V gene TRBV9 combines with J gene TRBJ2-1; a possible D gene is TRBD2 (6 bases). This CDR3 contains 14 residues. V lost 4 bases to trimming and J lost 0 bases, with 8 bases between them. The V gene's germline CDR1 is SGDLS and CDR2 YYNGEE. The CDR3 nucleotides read TGTGCCAGCAGCATTAGCGGCTCCTACAATGAGCAGTTCTTC. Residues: CASSISGSYNEQFF.

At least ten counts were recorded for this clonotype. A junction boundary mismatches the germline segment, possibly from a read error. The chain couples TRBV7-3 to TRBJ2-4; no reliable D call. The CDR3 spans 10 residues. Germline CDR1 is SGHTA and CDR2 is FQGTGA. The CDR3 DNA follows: TGTGCCAGCAGCTCTACGGGCGAACACTTC. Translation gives CASSSTGEHF.

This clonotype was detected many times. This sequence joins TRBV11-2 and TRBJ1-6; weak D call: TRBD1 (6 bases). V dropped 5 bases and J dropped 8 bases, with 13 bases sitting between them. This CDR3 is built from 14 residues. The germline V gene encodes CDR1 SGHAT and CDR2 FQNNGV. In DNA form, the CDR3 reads TGTGCCAGCAGCCTCGGGGGGGCCGATTCACCCCTCCACTTT. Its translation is CASSLGGADSPLHF.

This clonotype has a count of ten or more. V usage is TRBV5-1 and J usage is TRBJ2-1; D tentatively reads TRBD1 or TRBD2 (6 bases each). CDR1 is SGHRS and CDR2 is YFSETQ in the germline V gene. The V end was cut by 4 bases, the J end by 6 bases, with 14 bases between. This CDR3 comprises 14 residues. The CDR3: CASSPGGSANEQFF. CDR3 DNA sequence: TGCGCCAGCAGCCCCGGGGGCAGCGCCAATGAGCAGTTCTTC.

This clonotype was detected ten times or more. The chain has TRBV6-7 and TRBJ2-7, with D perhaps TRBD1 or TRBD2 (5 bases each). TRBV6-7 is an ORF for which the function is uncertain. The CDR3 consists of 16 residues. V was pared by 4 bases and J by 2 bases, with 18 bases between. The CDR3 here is CASSFPGGTLTYEQYF. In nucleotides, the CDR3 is TGTGCCAGCAGTTTCCCTGGTGGGACGCTTACCTACGAGCAGTACTTC.

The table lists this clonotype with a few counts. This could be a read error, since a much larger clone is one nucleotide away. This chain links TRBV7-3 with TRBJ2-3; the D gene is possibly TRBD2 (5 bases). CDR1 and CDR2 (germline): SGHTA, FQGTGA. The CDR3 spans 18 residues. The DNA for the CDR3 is TGTGCCAGCAGCCCAGACCATTGGCGGGCCGGCCGCACACATACGCAGTATTTT. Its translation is CASSPDHWRAGRTHTQYF. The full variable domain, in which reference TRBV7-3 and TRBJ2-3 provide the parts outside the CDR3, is GAGVSQTPSNKVTEKGKYVELRCDPISGHTALYWYRQSLGQGPEFLIYFQGTGAADDSGLPNDRFFAVRPEGSVSTLKIQRTERGDSAVYLCASSPDHWRAGRTHTQYFGPGTRLTVL.

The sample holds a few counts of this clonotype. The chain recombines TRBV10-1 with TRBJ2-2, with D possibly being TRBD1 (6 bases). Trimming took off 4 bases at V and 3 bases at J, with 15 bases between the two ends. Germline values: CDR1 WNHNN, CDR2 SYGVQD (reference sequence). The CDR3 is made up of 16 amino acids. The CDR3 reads CASSVSARGDTGELFF. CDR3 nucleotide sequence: TGCGCCAGCAGTGTTTCGGCCAGGGGCGACACCGGGGAGCTGTTTTTT.

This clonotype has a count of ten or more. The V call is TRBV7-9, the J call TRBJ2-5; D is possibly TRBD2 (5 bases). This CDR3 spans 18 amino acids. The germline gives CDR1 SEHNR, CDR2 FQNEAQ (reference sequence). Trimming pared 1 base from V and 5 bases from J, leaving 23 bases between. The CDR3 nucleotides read TGTGCCAGCAGCTTAGTGGTGGTGCGGGTAGGGCCGAGCGAGACCCAGTACTTC. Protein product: CASSLVVVRVGPSETQYF.

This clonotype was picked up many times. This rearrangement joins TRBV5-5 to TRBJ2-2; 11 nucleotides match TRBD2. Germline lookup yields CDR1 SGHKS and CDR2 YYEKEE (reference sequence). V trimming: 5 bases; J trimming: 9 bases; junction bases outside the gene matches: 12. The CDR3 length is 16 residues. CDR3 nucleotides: TGTGCCAGCAGACACGGGACTAGCGGTGCGTCCCGGGAGCTGTTTTTT. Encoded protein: CASRHGTSGASRELFF. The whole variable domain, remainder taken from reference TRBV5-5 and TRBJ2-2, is DAGVTQSPTHLIKTRGQQVTLRCSPISGHKSVSWYQQVLGQGPQFIFQYYEKEERGRGNFPDRFSARQFPNYSSELNVNALLLGDSALYLCASRHGTSGASRELFFGEGSRLTVL.

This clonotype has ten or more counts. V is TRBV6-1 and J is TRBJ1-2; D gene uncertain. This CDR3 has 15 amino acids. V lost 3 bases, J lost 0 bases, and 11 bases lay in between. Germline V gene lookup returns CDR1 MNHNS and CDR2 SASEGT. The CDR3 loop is CASSERRQANYGYTF. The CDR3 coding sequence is TGTGCCAGCAGTGAGCGCCGGCAAGCTAACTATGGCTACACCTTC.

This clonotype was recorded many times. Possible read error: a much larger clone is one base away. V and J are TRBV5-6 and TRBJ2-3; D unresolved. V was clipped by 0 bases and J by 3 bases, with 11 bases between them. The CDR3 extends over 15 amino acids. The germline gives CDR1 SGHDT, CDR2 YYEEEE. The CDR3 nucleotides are TGTGCCAGCAGCTTGGGGAGTTCTCCGACAGATACGCAGTATTTT. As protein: CASSLGSSPTDTQYF.

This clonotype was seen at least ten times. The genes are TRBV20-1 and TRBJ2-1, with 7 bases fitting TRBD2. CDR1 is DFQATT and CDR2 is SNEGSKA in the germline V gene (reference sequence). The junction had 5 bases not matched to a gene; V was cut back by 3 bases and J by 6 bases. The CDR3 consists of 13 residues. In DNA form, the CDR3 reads TGCAGTGCTAGTAATCCTAGCGGCAATGAGCAGTTCTTC. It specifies CSASNPSGNEQFF.

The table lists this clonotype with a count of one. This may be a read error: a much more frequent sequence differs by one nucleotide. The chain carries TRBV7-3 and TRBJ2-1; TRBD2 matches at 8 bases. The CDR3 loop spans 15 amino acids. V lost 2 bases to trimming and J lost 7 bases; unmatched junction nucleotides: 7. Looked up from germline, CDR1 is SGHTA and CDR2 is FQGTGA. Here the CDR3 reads CASSLDGRACNEQFF. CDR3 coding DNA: TGTGCCAGCAGCTTAGACGGGAGGGCCTGTAATGAGCAGTTCTTC.

CDR3: CATSSLVGYNEQFF. CDR3 in DNA: TGTGCCACCAGCAGCTTGGTCGGCTACAATGAGCAGTTCTTC. The J gene is TRBJ2-1, the V gene TRBV15, with D unclear. CDR3 length equals 14 residues. Deletions cut 3 bases from V and 3 bases from J, with 9 bases between. The germline CDR1 and CDR2 sequences are LNHNV and YYDKDF (reference sequence).

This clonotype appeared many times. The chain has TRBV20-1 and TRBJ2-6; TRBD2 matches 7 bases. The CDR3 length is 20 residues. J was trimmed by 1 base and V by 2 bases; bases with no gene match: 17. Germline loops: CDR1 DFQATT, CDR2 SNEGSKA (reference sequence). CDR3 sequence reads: CSARSLLGGNLHSGANVLTF. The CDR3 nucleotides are TGCAGTGCTAGATCCCTGTTGGGAGGGAACCTGCATTCTGGGGCCAACGTCCTGACTTTC.

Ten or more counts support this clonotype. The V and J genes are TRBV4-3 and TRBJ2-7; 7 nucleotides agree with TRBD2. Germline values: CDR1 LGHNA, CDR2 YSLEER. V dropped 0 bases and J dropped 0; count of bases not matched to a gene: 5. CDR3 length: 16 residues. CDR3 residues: CASSQDVLAASYEQYF. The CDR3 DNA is TGCGCCAGCAGCCAAGATGTTCTAGCGGCCTCCTACGAGCAGTACTTC.

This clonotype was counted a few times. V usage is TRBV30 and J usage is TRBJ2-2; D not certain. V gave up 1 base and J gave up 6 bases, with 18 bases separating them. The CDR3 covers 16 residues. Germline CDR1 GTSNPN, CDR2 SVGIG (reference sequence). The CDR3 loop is CAWSGAFRTVAGELFF. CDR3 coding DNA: TGTGCCTGGAGTGGAGCTTTTCGAACCGTTGCCGGGGAGCTGTTTTTT.